This entry lists 6 T cell receptor beta chains sequenced from one sample in a study of T cell repertoires in cytomegalovirus infection. Using its own MiXCR run on the reads, TCRdb lists one record per CDR3 protein. The sample holds approximately 490,000 distinct CDR3 sequences, approximately 11% seen once. The source material was PBMCs. These receptors were obtained from a human donor in good health (CMV status not recorded). Some clones in this sample may be carry-over from other donors' samples.

This clonotype was found many times. The CDR3 loop reads CASSHRTAGSYNEQFF. As DNA, the CDR3 is TGTGCCAGCAGCCACCGGACTGCTGGCTCCTACAATGAGCAGTTCTTC. The chain has TRBV7-2 and TRBJ2-1; tentatively, D is TRBD2 (5 bases). The CDR3 consists of 16 residues. CDR1 SGHTA and CDR2 FQGNSA come from the germline V gene. V shed 5 bases and J shed 0 bases, with 14 bases lying between them.

This clonotype showed up many times. This sequence joins TRBV7-2 and TRBJ2-1; D is ambiguous. CDR3 size: 14 residues. With 2 bases removed from V and 4 bases from J, the gap between germline ends came to 9 bases. Germline CDR1 is SGHTA and CDR2 is FQGNSA. CDR3 sequence reads: CASSLMTDYNEQFF. For the CDR3, the DNA is TGTGCCAGCAGCTTAATGACCGATTACAATGAGCAGTTCTTC.

This clonotype was seen at least ten times. The chain joins TRBV19 to TRBJ2-2, with D possibly matching TRBD1 (6 bases). V lost 7 bases to trimming and J lost 6 bases, with 24 bases between them. The V gene's germline CDR1 is LNHDA and CDR2 SQIVND (reference sequence). This CDR3 has 17 residues. DNA for the CDR3: TGTGCCAGTACCCCCCGGGGCCGCGCGAGGGGGTCCGGGGAGCTGTTTTTT. It is translated as CASTPRGRARGSGELFF.

This clonotype turned up a few times. The rearrangement uses TRBV2 and TRBJ2-7; 7 nucleotides agree with TRBD1. This CDR3 contains 18 residues. Germline V lookup: CDR1 SNHLY, CDR2 FYNNEI. The ends lost 5 bases at V and 6 bases at J; junction bases unmatched: 22. In nucleotides, the CDR3 is TGTGCCAGCAGTCCCTCATGGGGACAGAAAACCCTACGTGGCGAGCAGTACTTC. It encodes CASSPSWGQKTLRGEQYF.

This chain joins TRBV20-1 and TRBJ2-3, with D possibly matching TRBD2 (5 bases). Trimming cost V 6 bases and J 2 bases, with 30 bases left between them. Looked up from germline, CDR1 is DFQATT and CDR2 is SNEGSKA (reference sequence). This CDR3 is 19 amino acids long. CDR3 nucleotide sequence: TGCAGTGCCCCTCCGCGACTAAACACCCGGCCCGGCAACACAGATACGCAGTATTTT. It translates to CSAPPRLNTRPGNTDTQYF.

There are many counts of this clonotype. This rearrangement joins TRBV6-1 to TRBJ1-5; D perhaps matches TRBD1 (6 bases). CDR3 size: 16 residues. Germline values: CDR1 MNHNS, CDR2 SASEGT. The V gene lost 4 bases and the J gene lost 1 base, with 14 bases spanning the gap. For the CDR3, the DNA is TGTGCCAGCAGTGCTACAGGGTCTGTCAGCAATCAGCCCCAGCATTTT. Protein product: CASSATGSVSNQPQHF.